One sample yielded the 20 T cell receptor beta chains listed below, sequenced in a study of T-cell memory formation after mild COVID-19. TCRdb called the 5' RACE reads again in MiXCR, with one record for every CDR3 protein. The sample holds nearly 200,000 distinct CDR3 sequences, approximately 16% seen once. The sample consisted of PBMCs or a T cell subset sorted from them (not recorded which). These receptors were collected from an adult woman who had mild COVID-19 (a few samples of this study predate the infection). Cell type and time point are not known.

The chain joins TRBV20-1 to TRBJ2-7; 13 nucleotides align to TRBD2. J lost 7 bases, V lost 0 bases, and 12 bases had no gene match. The V gene's germline CDR1 is DFQATT and CDR2 SNEGSKA (reference sequence). This CDR3 has 17 residues. The CDR3 is CSARDPFLGTSGTEQYF. The CDR3 bases are TGCAGTGCTAGAGACCCCTTCCTAGGGACTAGCGGGACTGAGCAGTACTTC.

This clonotype was picked up a small number of times. The chain uses TRBV30 and TRBJ1-5, with 8 bases fitting TRBD1. Losses at the gene ends were 2 bases for V and 4 bases for J; bases not matched to a gene: 7. This CDR3 spans 15 amino acids. Germline values: CDR1 GTSNPN, CDR2 SVGIG (reference sequence). The CDR3 DNA sequence: TGTGCCTGGAGTCCCGGGGACAGGAGAAATCAGCCCCAGCATTTT. This encodes CAWSPGDRRNQPQHF.

In this sample, this clonotype turned up a few times. This chain links TRBV7-3 with TRBJ2-3, with TRBD2 matching 15 bases. Germline V gene data show CDR1 as SGHTA and CDR2 as FQGTGA. The trim removed 1 base at V and 4 bases at J, leaving 6 bases unmatched. This CDR3 comprises 18 residues. CDR3: CASSLNGLAGGPADTQYF. The DNA for the CDR3 is TGTGCCAGCAGCTTAAATGGACTAGCGGGGGGGCCCGCAGATACGCAGTATTTT.

This clonotype turned up a few times. The chain carries TRBV7-9 and TRBJ1-1; D call uncertain. The CDR3 totals 13 residues. Germline V CDR1 and CDR2: SEHNR, FQNEAQ (reference sequence). Deletions cut 3 bases from V and 6 bases from J, with 11 bases between. The CDR3, as DNA: TGTGCCAGCAGCTTGCAGGTTTTCTCTGAAGCTTTCTTT. This encodes CASSLQVFSEAFF.

This clonotype was counted only a few times. This rearrangement joins TRBV5-1 to TRBJ2-1; D is unresolved. V lost 2 bases to trimming and J lost 4 bases, with 13 bases between them. The CDR3 runs 15 residues. Germline loops: CDR1 SGHRS, CDR2 YFSETQ. The CDR3, as DNA: TGCGCCAGCAGCTTAAGTGACGGAGCTTACAATGAGCAGTTCTTC. It translates to CASSLSDGAYNEQFF.

V gene TRBV9 combines with J gene TRBJ2-1; tentatively, D is TRBD1 or TRBD2 (6 bases each). Between the trimmed V and J ends, which lost 4 bases and 10 bases, there was a span of 15 bases. Germline V CDR1 and CDR2: SGDLS, YYNGEE. The CDR3 is made up of 13 amino acids. The DNA for the CDR3 is TGTGCCAGCAGCTTGGGGGGCCTCCAAGAGCAGTTCTTC. It encodes CASSLGGLQEQFF.

The J gene is TRBJ2-2, the V gene TRBV20-1, with 9 bases matching TRBD1. V lost 3 bases to trimming and J lost 5 bases; unmatched junction nucleotides: 7. CDR1 is DFQATT and CDR2 is SNEGSKA in the germline V gene (reference sequence). The CDR3 totals 15 residues. CDR3 region: CSASPGQGRTGELFF. Written as DNA, the CDR3 is TGCAGTGCTAGTCCGGGACAGGGAAGAACCGGGGAGCTGTTTTTT.

The V and J genes are TRBV5-4 and TRBJ1-1, with 11 bases aligning to TRBD1. The V gene end was trimmed by 0 bases and the J gene end by 3 bases; junction bases not matched to a gene: 1. This CDR3 region has 15 residues. Germline V lookup: CDR1 SGHNT, CDR2 YYREEE (reference sequence). DNA of the CDR3: TGTGCCAGCAGCTTGGGGGGACAGGGGGACACTGAAGCTTTCTTT. Translating gives CASSLGGQGDTEAFF.

This clonotype was seen a few times. The V gene is TRBV29-1, the J gene TRBJ2-3; the match to TRBD1 covers 9 bases. Germline V CDR1 and CDR2: SQVTM, ANQGSEA. V shed 6 bases, J shed 1 base, and the junction held 2 bases outside the gene matches. CDR3 length equals 13 residues. The CDR3 nucleotides read TGCAGCGTCAGGACAGGGGGCACAGATACGCAGTATTTT. Its translation: CSVRTGGTDTQYF.

This sequence joins TRBV4-1 and TRBJ2-3, with 9 positions matching TRBD1. After removal of 0 bases from V and 14 bases from J, the junction contained 12 bases not matched to a gene. CDR1 is MGHRA, CDR2 YSYEKL, per germline. The CDR3 runs 15 residues. The CDR3 reads CASSQDGRTGGNGYF. The CDR3, as DNA: TGCGCCAGCAGCCAAGATGGGAGAACAGGGGGCAACGGGTATTTT.

The CDR3 reads CASSGGSGGAGGTDTQYF. CDR3 DNA sequence: TGCGCCAGCAGTGGGGGTAGCGGGGGGGCCGGGGGCACAGATACGCAGTATTTT. The chain is built from TRBV10-2 and TRBJ2-3; 11 bases are shared with TRBD2. This CDR3 region has 18 residues. Trimming removed 4 bases from V and 1 base from J; junction bases left unmatched: 10. CDR1 is WSHSY and CDR2 is SAAADI in the germline V gene.

This clonotype was counted a few times. This CDR3 is CASSQDRFGYTF. The CDR3 DNA reads as TGTGCCAGCAGCCAAGATAGGTTCGGCTACACCTTC. The chain links TRBV16 to TRBJ1-2; D is unresolved. CDR1 and CDR2 from the germline V gene are KGHSY and FQNENV. The CDR3 has 12 residues. V shed 2 bases and J shed 8 bases, with 9 bases lying between them.

This clonotype was seen a handful of times. The chain uses TRBV25-1 and TRBJ2-2; TRBD1 matches 10 bases. Germline V gene sequence: CDR1 MGHDK, CDR2 SYGVNS. V dropped 6 bases and J dropped 6; count of bases not matched to a gene: 7. This CDR3 has 15 amino acids. DNA for the CDR3: TGTGCCAGCAGATTCCGGGACAGGGGATCCGGGGAGCTGTTTTTT. Encoded protein: CASRFRDRGSGELFF.

The V gene is TRBV7-9, the J gene TRBJ2-7, with D unresolved. This CDR3 has 14 amino acids. Trimming left V 5 bases short and J 0 bases short, with 11 bases between. The germline V gene has CDR1 SEHNR and CDR2 FQNEAQ (reference sequence). CDR3 residues: CASSPGRSSYEQYF. The CDR3 DNA reads TGTGCCAGCAGCCCCGGACGGAGCTCCTACGAGCAGTACTTC.

This chain connects TRBV29-1 to TRBJ1-2; D unclear. The germline V and J ends were trimmed by 2 bases and 7 bases, with 14 bases remaining between them. The CDR3 covers 13 residues. Germline values: CDR1 SQVTM, CDR2 ANQGSEA. DNA for the CDR3: TGCAGCGTTGAAAGGGTTTTAGTTCGTGGCTACACCTTC. It specifies CSVERVLVRGYTF.

The CDR3 DNA follows: TGTGCCACCCGAAGAGATCGCCCCTACAATGAGCAGTTCTTC. Amino acids: CATRRDRPYNEQFF. J is TRBJ2-1 and V is TRBV15; D gene uncertain. Germline assignment: CDR1 LNHNV and CDR2 YYDKDF (reference sequence). The length of the CDR3 is 14 residues. The V end lost 8 bases, the J end lost 2 bases, and 13 bases lay between the germline ends.

This clonotype was seen once. The V gene is TRBV20-1, the J gene TRBJ2-1; possibly TRBD2 for D (5 bases). Trimming pared 0 bases from V and 0 bases from J, leaving 12 bases between. The CDR3 has 16 amino acids. Per germline, CDR1 DFQATT and CDR2 SNEGSKA (reference sequence). The CDR3 sequence: CSARDAQRSSYNEQFF. As DNA, the CDR3 is TGCAGTGCTAGAGATGCCCAGCGGAGCTCCTACAATGAGCAGTTCTTC.

V and J are TRBV6-2 or TRBV6-3 and TRBJ2-7, with 11 positions matching TRBD1. CDR3 length: 15 amino acids. Per the germline V gene, CDR1 is MNHEY and CDR2 is SVGEGT. The junction had 9 bases not matched to a gene; V was cut back by 5 bases and J by 6 bases. The CDR3 DNA sequence: TGTGCCAGCAGTACCCGGACAGGGGGCGTCGGCGAGCAGTACTTC. Translating it yields CASSTRTGGVGEQYF.

J is TRBJ2-3 and V is TRBV18; D is unresolved. The germline CDR1 and CDR2 sequences are KGHSH and LQKENI. This CDR3 is 16 amino acids long. Trimming pared 1 base from V and 2 bases from J, leaving 13 bases between. The CDR3 region has the DNA TGTGCCAGCTCACCACGGCAGGTCGGGTTCACAGATACGCAGTATTTT. This encodes CASSPRQVGFTDTQYF. Full variable domain (missing parts from reference TRBV18 and TRBJ2-3): NAGVMQNPRHLVRRRGQEARLRCSPMKGHSHVYWYRQLPEEGLKFMVYLQKENIIDESGMPKERFSAEFPKEGPSILRIQQVVRGDSAAYFCASSPRQVGFTDTQYFGPGTRLTVL.

This clonotype was picked up a small number of times. V and J are TRBV12-3 or TRBV12-4 and TRBJ1-2; D is possibly TRBD1 (6 bases). The V end lost 3 bases, the J end lost 7 bases, and 21 bases lay between the germline ends. This CDR3 has 16 amino acids. This CDR3 reads CASSLVLGTLVRGYTF. DNA of the CDR3: TGTGCCAGCAGTTTGGTTCTCGGGACACTAGTTCGTGGCTACACCTTC.